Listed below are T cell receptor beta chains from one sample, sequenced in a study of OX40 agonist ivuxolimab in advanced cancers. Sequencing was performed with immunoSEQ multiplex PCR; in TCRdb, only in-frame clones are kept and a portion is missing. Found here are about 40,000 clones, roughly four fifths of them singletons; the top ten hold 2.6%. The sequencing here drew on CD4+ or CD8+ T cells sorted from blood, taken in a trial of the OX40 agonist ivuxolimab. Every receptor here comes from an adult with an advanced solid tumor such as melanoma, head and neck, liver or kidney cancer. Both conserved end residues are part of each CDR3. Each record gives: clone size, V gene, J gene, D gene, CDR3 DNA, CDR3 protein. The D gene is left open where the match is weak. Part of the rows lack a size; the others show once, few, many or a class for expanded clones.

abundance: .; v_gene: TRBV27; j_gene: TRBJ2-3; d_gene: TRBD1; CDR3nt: TGTGCCAGCAGTCGGACAGGGCGGGATACGCAGTATTTT; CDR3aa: CASSRTGRDTQYF
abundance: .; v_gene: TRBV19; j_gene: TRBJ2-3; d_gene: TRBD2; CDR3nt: TGTGCCAGTAGTATTGGAGGGGAATTAGCCCTGCCTAGCGGGAAAACAGATACGCAGTATTTT; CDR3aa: CASSIGGELALPSGKTDTQYF
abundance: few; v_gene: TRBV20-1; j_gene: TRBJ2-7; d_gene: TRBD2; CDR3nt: TGCAGTGCTAGAGATAGCCTTGAGCGGGGCTTC; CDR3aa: CSARDSLERGF
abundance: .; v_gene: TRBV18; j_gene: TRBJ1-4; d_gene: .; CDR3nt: TGTGCCAGCTCACCGACCGTGGGTGAAAAACTGTTTTTT; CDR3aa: CASSPTVGEKLFF
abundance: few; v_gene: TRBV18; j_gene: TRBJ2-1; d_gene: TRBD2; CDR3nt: TGTGCCAGCTCACCAGGGACTAGCGGGAGGGCATTGCAGTTCTTC; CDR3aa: CASSPGTSGRALQFF
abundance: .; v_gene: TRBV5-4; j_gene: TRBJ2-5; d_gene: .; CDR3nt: TGTGCCAGCAGCGGGAAGGCGGATCAAGAGACCCAGTACTTC; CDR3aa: CASSGKADQETQYF
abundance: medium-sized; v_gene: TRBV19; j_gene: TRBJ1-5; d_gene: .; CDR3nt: TGTGCCAGTAGACGGGGTATGGGCAATCAGCCCCAGCATTTT; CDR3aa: CASRRGMGNQPQHF
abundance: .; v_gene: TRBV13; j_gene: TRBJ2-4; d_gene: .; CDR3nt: TGTGCCAGCAGCTTTCGACCCTCCAATGGGGACATTCAGTACTTC; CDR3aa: CASSFRPSNGDIQYF
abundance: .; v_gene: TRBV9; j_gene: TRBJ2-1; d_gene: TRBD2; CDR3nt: TGTGCCAGCAGCCCAGGACTAGCGGGGATATACAATGAGCAGTTCTTC; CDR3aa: CASSPGLAGIYNEQFF
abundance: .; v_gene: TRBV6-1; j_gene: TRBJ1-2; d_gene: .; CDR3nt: TGTGCCAGCAAGAGGGATCCTAACTATGGCTACACCTTC; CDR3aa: CASKRDPNYGYTF
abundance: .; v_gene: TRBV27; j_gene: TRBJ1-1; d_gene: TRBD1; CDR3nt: TGTGCCAGCAGTCCCTCTCCGGGACAGGGGAGAACTGAAGCTTTCTTT; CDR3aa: CASSPSPGQGRTEAFF
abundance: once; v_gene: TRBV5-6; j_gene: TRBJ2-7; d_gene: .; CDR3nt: TGTGCCAGCAGCTTGTACTCCTACGAGCAGTACTTC; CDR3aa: CASSLYSYEQYF